This entry concerns a single T cell receptor beta chain. As processed by the authors: Amplification of reference gene primers was used by the study to estimate nucleated cell counts. Assay used: immunoSEQ multiplex PCR; TCRdb lists only in-frame clones, some missing. For V, J and clone size, that table is used; D and trimming come from the DNA. This table has roughly 90,000 clones, approximately 92% appearing once. The record originates from a study of blood T cell repertoires in COVID-19. The wider study: Sites in the United States, Italy and Spain provided acute and convalescent COVID-19 samples. PBMCs, B-cell-depleted T cells, or T cells provided the cDNA or gDNA that made up the material.

The CDR3 is made up of 15 amino acids. Per germline, CDR1 SGHRS and CDR2 YFSETQ. J lost 1 base, V lost 4 bases, and 2 bases had no gene match. Sequenced sample: peripheral blood. The source is an elderly woman with active COVID-19. The chain carries TRBV5-1 and TRBJ2-1; 10 positions agree with TRBD2. CDR3 in DNA: TGCGCCAGCAGCCTAGCGGGAGAATCCTACAATGAGCAGTTCTTC. This translates into CASSLAGESYNEQFF.